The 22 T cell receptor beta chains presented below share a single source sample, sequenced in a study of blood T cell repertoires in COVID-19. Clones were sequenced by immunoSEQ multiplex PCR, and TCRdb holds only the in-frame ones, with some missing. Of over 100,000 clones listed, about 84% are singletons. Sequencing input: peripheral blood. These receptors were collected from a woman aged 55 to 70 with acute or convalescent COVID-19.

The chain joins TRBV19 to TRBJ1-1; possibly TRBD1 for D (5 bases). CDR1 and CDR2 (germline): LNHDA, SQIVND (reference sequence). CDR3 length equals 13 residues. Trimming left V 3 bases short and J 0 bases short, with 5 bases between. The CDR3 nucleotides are TGTGCCAGTAGTATGACAGTGAACACTGAAGCTTTCTTT. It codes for CASSMTVNTEAFF.

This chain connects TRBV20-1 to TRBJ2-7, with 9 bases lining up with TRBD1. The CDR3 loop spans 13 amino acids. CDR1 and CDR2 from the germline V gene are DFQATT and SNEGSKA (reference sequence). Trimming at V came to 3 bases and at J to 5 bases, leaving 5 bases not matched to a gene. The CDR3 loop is CSASPGTGNEQYV. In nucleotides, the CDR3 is TGCAGTGCTAGTCCCGGGACAGGGAACGAGCAGTACGTC.

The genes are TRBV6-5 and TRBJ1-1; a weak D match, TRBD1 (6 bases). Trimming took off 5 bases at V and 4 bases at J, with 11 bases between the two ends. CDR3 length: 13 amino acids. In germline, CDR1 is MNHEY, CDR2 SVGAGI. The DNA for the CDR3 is TGTGCCAGCAGTAGGGGGAAGGGCACTGAAGCTTTCTTT. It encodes CASSRGKGTEAFF.

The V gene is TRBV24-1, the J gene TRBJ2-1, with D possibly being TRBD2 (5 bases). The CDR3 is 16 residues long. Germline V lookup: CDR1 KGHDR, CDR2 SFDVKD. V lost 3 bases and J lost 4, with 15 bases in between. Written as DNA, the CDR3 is TGTGCCACCAGTGATCGGGGTCCCCAAATTTACAATGAGCAGTTCTTC. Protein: CATSDRGPQIYNEQFF.

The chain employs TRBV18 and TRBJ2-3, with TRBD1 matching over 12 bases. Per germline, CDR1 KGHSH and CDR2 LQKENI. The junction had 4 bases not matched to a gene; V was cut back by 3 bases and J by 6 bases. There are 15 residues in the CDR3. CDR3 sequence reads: CASSPGTGGRDTQYF. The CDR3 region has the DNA TGTGCCAGCTCACCTGGGACAGGGGGCAGGGATACGCAGTATTTT.

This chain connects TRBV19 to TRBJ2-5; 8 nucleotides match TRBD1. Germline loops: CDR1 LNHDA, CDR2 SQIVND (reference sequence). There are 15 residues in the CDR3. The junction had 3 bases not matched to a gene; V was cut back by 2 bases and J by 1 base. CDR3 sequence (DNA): TGTGCCAGTAGTATACAGCAGGGGGCCCAAGAGACCCAGTACTTC. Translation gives CASSIQQGAQETQYF.

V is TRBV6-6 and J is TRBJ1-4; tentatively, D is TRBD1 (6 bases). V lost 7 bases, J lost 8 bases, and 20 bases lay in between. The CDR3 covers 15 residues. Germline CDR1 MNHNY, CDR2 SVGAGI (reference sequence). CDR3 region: CASKAEGGETEKLFF. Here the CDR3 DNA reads TGTGCCAGCAAAGCCGAGGGGGGGGAGACCGAAAAACTGTTTTTT.

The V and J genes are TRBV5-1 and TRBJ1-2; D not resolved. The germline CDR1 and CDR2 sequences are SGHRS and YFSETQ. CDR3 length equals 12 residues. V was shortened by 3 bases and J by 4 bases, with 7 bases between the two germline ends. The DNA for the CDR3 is TGCGCCAGCAGCTCAACTGCCTATGGCTACACCTTC. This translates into CASSSTAYGYTF.

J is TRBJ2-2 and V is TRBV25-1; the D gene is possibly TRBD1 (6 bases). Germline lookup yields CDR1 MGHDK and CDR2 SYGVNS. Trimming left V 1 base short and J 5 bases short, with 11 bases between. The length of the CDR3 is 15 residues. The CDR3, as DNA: TGTGCCAGCAGTGAATCAGGGGTCGAAACCGGGGAGCTGTTTTTT. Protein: CASSESGVETGELFF.

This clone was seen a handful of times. The DNA of the CDR3 is TGTGCCATCCATCCGCGGGGGAATCAGCCCCAGCATTTT. The encoded protein is CAIHPRGNQPQHF. The chain is built from TRBV24-1 and TRBJ1-5, with a tentative D call TRBD1 (5 bases). Trimming removed 11 bases from V and 4 bases from J, with 14 bases in between. This CDR3 comprises 13 residues. Germline lookup yields CDR1 KGHDR and CDR2 SFDVKD.

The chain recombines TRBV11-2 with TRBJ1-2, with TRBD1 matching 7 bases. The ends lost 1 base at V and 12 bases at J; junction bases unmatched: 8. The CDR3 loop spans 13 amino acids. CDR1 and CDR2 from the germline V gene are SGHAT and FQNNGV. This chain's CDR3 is CASSLGTGERNTF. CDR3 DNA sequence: TGTGCCAGCAGCTTAGGCACAGGGGAAAGAAACACCTTC.

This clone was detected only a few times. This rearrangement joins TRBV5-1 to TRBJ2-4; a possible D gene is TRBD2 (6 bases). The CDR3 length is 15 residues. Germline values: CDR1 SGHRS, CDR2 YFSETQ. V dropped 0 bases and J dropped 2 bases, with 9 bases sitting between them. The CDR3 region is CASSLVADSKNIQYF. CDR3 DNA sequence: TGCGCCAGCAGCTTGGTAGCGGACTCCAAAAACATTCAGTACTTC.

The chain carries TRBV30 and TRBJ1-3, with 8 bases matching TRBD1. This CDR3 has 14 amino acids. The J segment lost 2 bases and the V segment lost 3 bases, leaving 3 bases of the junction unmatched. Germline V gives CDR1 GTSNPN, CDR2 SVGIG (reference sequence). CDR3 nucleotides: TGTGCCTGGAGGGGACAGGCGGCTGGAAACACCATATATTTT. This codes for CAWRGQAAGNTIYF.

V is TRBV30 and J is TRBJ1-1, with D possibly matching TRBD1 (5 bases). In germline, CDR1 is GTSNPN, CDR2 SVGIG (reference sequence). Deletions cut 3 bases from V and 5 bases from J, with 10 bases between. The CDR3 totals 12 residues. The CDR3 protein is CAWRRRATEAFF. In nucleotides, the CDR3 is TGTGCCTGGAGGCGCAGGGCAACTGAAGCTTTCTTT.

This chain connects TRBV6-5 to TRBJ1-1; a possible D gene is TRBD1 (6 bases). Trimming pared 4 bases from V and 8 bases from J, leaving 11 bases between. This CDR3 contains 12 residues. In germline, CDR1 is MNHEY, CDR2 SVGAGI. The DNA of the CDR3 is TGTGCCAGCAGTTCCCCAGGGGAGGAAGCTTTCTTT. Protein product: CASSSPGEEAFF.

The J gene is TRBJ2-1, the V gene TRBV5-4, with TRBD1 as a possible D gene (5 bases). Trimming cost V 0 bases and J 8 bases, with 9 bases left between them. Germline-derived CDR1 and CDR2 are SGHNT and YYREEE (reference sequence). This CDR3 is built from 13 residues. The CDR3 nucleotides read TGTGCCAGCAGCTTGGAACAGGTCCATGAGCAGTTCTTC. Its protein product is CASSLEQVHEQFF. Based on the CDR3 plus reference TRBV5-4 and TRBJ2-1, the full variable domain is ETGVTQSPTHLIKTRGQQVTLRCSSQSGHNTVSWYQQALGQGPQFIFQYYREEENGRGNFPPRFSGLQFPNYSSELNVNALELDDSALYLCASSLEQVHEQFFGPGTRLTVL.

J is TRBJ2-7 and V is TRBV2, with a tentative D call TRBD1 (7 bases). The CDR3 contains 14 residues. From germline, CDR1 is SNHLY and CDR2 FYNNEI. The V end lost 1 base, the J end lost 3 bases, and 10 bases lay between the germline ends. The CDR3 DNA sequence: TGTGCCAGCAGTGAAGGGCAGGGGGGCTACGAGCAGTACTTC. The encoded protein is CASSEGQGGYEQYF.

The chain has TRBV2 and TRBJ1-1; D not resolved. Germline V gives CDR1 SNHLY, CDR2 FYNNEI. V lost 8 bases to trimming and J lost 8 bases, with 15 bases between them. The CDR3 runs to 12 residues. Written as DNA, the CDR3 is TGTGCCAGCCTCTTAGGAGGGTACGAAGCTTTCTTT. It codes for CASLLGGYEAFF.

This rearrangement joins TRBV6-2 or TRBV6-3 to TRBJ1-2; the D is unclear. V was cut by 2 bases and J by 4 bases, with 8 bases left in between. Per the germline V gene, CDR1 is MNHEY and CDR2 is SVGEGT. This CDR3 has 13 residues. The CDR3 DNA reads TGTGCCAGCAGTTACGGGCACTTCTATGGCTACACCTTC. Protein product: CASSYGHFYGYTF.

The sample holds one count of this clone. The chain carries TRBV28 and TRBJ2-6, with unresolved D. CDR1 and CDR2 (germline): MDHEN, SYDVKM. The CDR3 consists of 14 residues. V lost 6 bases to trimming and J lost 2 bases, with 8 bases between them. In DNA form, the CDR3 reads TGTGCCAGCAGCCTTACGGCTGGGGCCAACGTCCTGACTTTC. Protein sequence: CASSLTAGANVLTF.

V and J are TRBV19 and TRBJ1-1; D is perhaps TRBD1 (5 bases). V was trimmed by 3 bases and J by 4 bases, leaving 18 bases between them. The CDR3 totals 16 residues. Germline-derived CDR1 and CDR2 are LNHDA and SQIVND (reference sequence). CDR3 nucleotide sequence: TGTGCCAGTAGTATTCCCAGCGTGGGGGGTACCACTGAAGCTTTCTTT. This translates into CASSIPSVGGTTEAFF.

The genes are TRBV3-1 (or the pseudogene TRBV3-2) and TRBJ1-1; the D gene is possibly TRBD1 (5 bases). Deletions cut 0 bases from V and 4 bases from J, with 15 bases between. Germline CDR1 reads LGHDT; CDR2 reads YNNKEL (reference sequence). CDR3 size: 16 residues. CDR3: CASSQESRQGSTEAFF. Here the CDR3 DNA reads TGTGCCAGCAGCCAAGAATCCCGGCAGGGTAGCACTGAAGCTTTCTTT.